This T cell receptor (beta chain) appears in the sequencing data of a study of T cell clones after liver transplantation. For the study at large: Subjects received no induction therapy and standard immunosuppression until randomization at 12-24 months post-transplant. At least one year of complete immunosuppression withdrawal without enzymes over twice normal defined tolerance. Findings of the study overall: Migration into the graft, not deletion, may explain lost graft donor-reactive T cells.

This clone was seen a handful of times. Its antigen remains unknown. The method was immunoSEQ multiplex PCR; TCRdb's version includes in-frame clones alone and lacks a portion of them. Of some 110,000 clones in the sample, around four fifths were seen once. The receptor's source is a human donor who received a liver transplant. The sample here was CD4+ T cells from blood, taken before liver transplant.

The CDR3 sequence: CAISGVGGNQPQHF. In nucleotides, the CDR3 is TGTGCCATCAGTGGGGTCGGCGGGAATCAGCCCCAGCATTTT. The chain carries TRBV10-3 and TRBJ1-5; D unclear. The germline V gene encodes CDR1 ENHRY and CDR2 SYGVKD. This CDR3 is built from 14 residues. V lost 4 bases and J 4 bases, leaving 11 bases between the germline ends.